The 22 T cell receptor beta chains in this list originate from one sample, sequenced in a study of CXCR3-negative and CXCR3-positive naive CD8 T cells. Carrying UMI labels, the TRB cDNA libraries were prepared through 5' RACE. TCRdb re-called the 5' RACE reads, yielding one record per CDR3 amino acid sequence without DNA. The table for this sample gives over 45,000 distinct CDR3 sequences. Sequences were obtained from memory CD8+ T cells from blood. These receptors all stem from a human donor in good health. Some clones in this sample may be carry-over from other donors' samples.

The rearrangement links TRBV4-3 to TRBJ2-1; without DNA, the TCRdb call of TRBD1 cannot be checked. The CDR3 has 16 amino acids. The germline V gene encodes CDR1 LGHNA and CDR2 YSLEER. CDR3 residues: CASSQDVTGGYNEQFF.

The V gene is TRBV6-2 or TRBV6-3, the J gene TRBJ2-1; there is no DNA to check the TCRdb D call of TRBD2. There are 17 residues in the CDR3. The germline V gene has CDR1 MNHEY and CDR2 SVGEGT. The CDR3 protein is CASSYPLEGGWMDEQFF.

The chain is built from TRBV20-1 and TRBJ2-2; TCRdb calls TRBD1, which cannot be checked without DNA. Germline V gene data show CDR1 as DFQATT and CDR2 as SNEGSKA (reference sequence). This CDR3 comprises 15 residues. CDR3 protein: CSAKGSGAATGELFF.

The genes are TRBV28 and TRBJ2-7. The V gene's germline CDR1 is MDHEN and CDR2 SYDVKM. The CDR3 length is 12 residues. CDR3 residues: CASREDSYEQYF.

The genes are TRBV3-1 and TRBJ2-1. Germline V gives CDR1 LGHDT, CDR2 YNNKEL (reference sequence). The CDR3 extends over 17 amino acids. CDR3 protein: CASSQFSNRPPHNEQFF.

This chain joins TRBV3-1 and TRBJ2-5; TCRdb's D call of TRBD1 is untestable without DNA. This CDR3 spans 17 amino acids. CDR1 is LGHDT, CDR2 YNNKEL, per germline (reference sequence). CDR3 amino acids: CASRTGITQGLGETQYF.

The CDR3 protein is CASSPAGGVNTEAFF. This sequence joins TRBV7-9 and TRBJ1-1; checking the TCRdb D call of TRBD1 is not possible without DNA. The germline V gene encodes CDR1 SEHNR and CDR2 FQNEAQ (reference sequence). This CDR3 has 15 amino acids. Complete variable domain (other parts from reference TRBV7-9 and TRBJ1-1): DTGVSQNPRHKITKRGQNVTFRCDPISEHNRLYWYRQTLGQGPEFLTYFQNEAQLEKSRLLSDRFSAERPKGSFSTLEIQRTEQGDSAMYLCASSPAGGVNTEAFFGQGTRLTVV.

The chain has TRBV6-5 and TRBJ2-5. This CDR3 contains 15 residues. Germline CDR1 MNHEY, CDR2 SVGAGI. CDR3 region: CASSYGFAFLETQYF.

The CDR3 protein is CASSSGPTYEQYF. V and J are TRBV6-5 and TRBJ2-7; TCRdb reports TRBD1, a call that lacks DNA to check it against. This CDR3 is built from 13 residues. The germline V gene encodes CDR1 MNHEY and CDR2 SVGAGI.

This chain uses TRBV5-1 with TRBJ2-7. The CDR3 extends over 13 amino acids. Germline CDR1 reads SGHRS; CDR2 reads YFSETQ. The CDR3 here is CASIGGSSDEQYF.

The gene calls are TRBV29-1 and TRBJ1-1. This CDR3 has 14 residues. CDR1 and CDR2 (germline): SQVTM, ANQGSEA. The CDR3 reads CSVEGEDGPTEAFF.

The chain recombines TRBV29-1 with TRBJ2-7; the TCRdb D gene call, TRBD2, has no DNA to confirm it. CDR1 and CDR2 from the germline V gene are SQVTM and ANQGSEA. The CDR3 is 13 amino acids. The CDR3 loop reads CSVGLAGAYEQYF.

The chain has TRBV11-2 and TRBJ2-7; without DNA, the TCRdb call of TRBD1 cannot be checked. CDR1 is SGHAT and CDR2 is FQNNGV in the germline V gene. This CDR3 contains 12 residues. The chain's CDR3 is CASSLSGQPQYF.

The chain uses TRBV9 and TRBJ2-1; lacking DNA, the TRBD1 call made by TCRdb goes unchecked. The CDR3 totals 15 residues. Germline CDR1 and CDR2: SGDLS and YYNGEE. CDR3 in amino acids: CASSVPGQKNNEQFF.

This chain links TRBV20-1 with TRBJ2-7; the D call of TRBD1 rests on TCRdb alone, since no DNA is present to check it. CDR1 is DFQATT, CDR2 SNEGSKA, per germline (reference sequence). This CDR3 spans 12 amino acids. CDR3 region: CSASIGGYEQYF.

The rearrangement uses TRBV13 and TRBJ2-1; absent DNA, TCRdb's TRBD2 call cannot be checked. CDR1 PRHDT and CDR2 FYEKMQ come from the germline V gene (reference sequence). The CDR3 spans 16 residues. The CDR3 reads CASSLQLAGSYNEQFF. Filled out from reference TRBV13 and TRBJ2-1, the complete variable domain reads AAGVIQSPRHLIKEKRETATLKCYPIPRHDTVYWYQQGPGQDPQFLISFYEKMQSDKGSIPDRFSAQQFSDYHSELNMSSLELGDSALYFCASSLQLAGSYNEQFFGPGTRLTVL.

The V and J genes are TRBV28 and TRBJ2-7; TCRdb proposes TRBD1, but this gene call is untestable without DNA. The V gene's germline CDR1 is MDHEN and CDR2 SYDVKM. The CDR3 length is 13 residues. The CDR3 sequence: CASSPRSSYEQYF.

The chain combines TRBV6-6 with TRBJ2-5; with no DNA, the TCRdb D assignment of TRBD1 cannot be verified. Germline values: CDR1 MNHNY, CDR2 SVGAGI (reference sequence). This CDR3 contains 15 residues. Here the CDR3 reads CASSYSIQGQETQYF.

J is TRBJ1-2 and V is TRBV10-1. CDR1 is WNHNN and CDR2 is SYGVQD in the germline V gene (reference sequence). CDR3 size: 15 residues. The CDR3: CASRNGHLNFDADTF.

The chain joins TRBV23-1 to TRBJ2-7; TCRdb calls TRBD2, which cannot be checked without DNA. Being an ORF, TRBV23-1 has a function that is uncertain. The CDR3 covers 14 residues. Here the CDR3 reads CASTQGAGTYEQYF.

The CDR3 reads CASSEGGGYGYTF. V gene TRBV2 combines with J gene TRBJ1-2; the TRBD1 assignment by TCRdb is unverifiable without DNA. CDR3 length equals 13 residues. CDR1 SNHLY and CDR2 FYNNEI come from the germline V gene.

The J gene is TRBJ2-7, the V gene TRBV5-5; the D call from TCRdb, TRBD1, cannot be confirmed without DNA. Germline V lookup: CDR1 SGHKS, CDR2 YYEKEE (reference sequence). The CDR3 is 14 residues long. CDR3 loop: CASSFSSGAYEQYF.